These 22 T cell receptor beta chains originate from one sample sequenced in a study of cytomegalovirus exposure and HLA in healthy donors. PCR was performed using 60 Vbeta and 13 Jbeta primers. Method: immunoSEQ multiplex PCR; TCRdb's copy keeps in-frame clones and lacks some. The profile shows some 220,000 clones, 75% to 90% of them singletons. Specimen: PBMCs. The receptor set was obtained from a woman aged 18-29 years in good health and CMV-seronegative.

The V and J genes are TRBV23-1 and TRBJ2-7; D possibly corresponds to TRBD2 (5 bases). TRBV23-1 qualifies as an ORF whose function is uncertain. Trimming removed 8 bases from V and 6 bases from J, with 20 bases in between. The CDR3 runs 14 residues. In DNA form, the CDR3 reads TGCGCCAGCTTAATTCTCAGTGAGGGCTCCGAGCAGTACTTC. This gives the protein CASLILSEGSEQYF.

The CDR3 sequence: CATAGTGNEKLFF. CDR3 DNA: TGTGCCACGGCTGGGACAGGGAATGAAAAACTGTTTTTT. The chain joins TRBV10-3 to TRBJ1-4; 9 bases agree with TRBD1. The CDR3 is 13 amino acids. Germline values: CDR1 ENHRY, CDR2 SYGVKD. The V gene end was trimmed by 10 bases and the J gene end by 5 bases; junction bases not matched to a gene: 5.

The chain links TRBV10-1 to TRBJ2-1; 9 bases map to TRBD1. The V and J ends lost 5 bases and 2 bases, in that order; junction bases with no gene match: 4. Germline V gene sequence: CDR1 WNHNN, CDR2 SYGVQD (reference sequence). This CDR3 is 15 amino acids long. In nucleotides, the CDR3 is TGCGCCAGCAGTAGACAGGGGGGTACCTACAATGAGCAGTTCTTC. Its protein is CASSRQGGTYNEQFF.

The J gene is TRBJ2-7, the V gene TRBV19, with 8 bases matching TRBD1. There are 13 residues in the CDR3. V gave up 5 bases and J gave up 7 bases; unmatched junction bases: 7. CDR1 is LNHDA, CDR2 SQIVND, per germline (reference sequence). The CDR3 DNA follows: TGTGCCAGTAGTGCGGACAGGGTGGGGGAGCAGTACTTC. This sequence encodes CASSADRVGEQYF.

This clone has only one observation. The CDR3 sequence is CASSQDWENYGYTF. The CDR3 DNA is TGCGCCAGCAGCCAAGATTGGGAGAACTATGGCTACACCTTC. V and J are TRBV4-1 and TRBJ1-2; D uncertain. CDR1 and CDR2 from the germline V gene are MGHRA and YSYEKL. The V gene lost 0 bases and the J gene lost 2 bases, with 7 bases spanning the gap. This CDR3 is built from 14 residues.

The chain recombines TRBV7-8 with TRBJ1-1, with D perhaps TRBD1 (5 bases). The CDR3 loop spans 14 amino acids. CDR1 SGHVS and CDR2 FQNEAQ come from the germline V gene. V was pared by 5 bases and J by 0 bases, with 10 bases between. The CDR3 loop reads CASSRVTVNTEAFF. The CDR3 DNA follows: TGTGCCAGCAGCAGGGTGACAGTGAACACTGAAGCTTTCTTT. The whole variable domain, filled in from reference TRBV7-8 and TRBJ1-1, reads GAGVSQSPRYKVAKRGQDVALRCDPISGHVSLFWYQQALGQGPEFLTYFQNEAQLDKSGLPSDRFFAERPEGSVSTLKIQRTQQEDSAVYLCASSRVTVNTEAFFGQGTRLTVV.

V gene TRBV27 combines with J gene TRBJ2-3; tentatively, D is TRBD1 (6 bases). The CDR3 has 16 amino acids. The germline V and J ends were trimmed by 8 bases and 3 bases, with 21 bases remaining between them. The germline CDR1 and CDR2 sequences are MNHEY and SMNVEV (reference sequence). As DNA, the CDR3 is TGTGCCAGCCGCTTCGTCAGGGGAATTGCAACAGATACGCAGTATTTT. Translation: CASRFVRGIATDTQYF.

The rearrangement joins TRBV27 to TRBJ2-7; 9 nucleotides line up with TRBD2. The V gene's germline CDR1 is MNHEY and CDR2 SMNVEV (reference sequence). Trimming at V came to 8 bases and at J to 1 base, leaving 9 bases not matched to a gene. The CDR3 is 15 residues long. The CDR3 protein is CASRLGAGGSYEQYF. The CDR3, as DNA: TGTGCCAGCCGCCTGGGGGCGGGAGGGTCCTACGAGCAGTACTTC.

The count of this clone is one. The gene calls are TRBV7-2 and TRBJ2-1; D may be TRBD2 (5 bases). The CDR3 length is 12 residues. Trimming left V 2 bases short and J 7 bases short, with 6 bases between. Germline loops: CDR1 SGHTA, CDR2 FQGNSA. CDR3 amino acids: CASSLQRNEQFF. The CDR3 nucleotides are TGTGCCAGCAGCTTACAGCGGAATGAGCAGTTCTTC.

The chain has TRBV30 and TRBJ2-2, with D maybe TRBD1 (5 bases). V was cut by 3 bases and J by 3 bases, with 20 bases left in between. CDR3 length: 17 amino acids. Germline CDR1 reads GTSNPN; CDR2 reads SVGIG (reference sequence). The CDR3 reads CAWSPKSSQGDTGELFF. CDR3 coding DNA: TGTGCCTGGAGCCCCAAATCAAGTCAGGGCGACACCGGGGAGCTGTTTTTT.

The chain uses TRBV7-2 and TRBJ2-5; D might be TRBD2 (5 bases). Trimming pared 0 bases from V and 2 bases from J, leaving 7 bases between. Germline values: CDR1 SGHTA, CDR2 FQGNSA. The CDR3 loop spans 14 amino acids. The CDR3 DNA reads as TGTGCCAGCAGCTTAGCGGGAGTACAAGAGACCCAGTACTTC. As protein: CASSLAGVQETQYF. The full variable domain, completed using reference TRBV7-2 and TRBJ2-5, is GAGVSQSPSNKVTEKGKDVELRCDPISGHTALYWYRQSLGQGLEFLIYFQGNSAPDKSGLPSDRFSAERTGGSVSTLTIQRTQQEDSAVYLCASSLAGVQETQYFGPGTRLLVL.

The genes are TRBV6-4 and TRBJ1-4; D remains ambiguous. Germline V lookup: CDR1 MRHNA, CDR2 SNTAGT. The CDR3 is 15 residues long. The V and J ends lost 6 bases and 5 bases respectively, with 16 bases between them. The CDR3 DNA reads TGTGCCAGCAGACAACCGGGGTTCCAAAATGAAAAACTGTTTTTT. It specifies CASRQPGFQNEKLFF.

The chain combines TRBV7-2 with TRBJ2-3; 8 nucleotides line up with TRBD2. CDR3 size: 15 residues. The J segment lost 4 bases and the V segment lost 6 bases, leaving 9 bases of the junction unmatched. Germline CDR1 is SGHTA and CDR2 is FQGNSA. As DNA, the CDR3 is TGTGCCAGCAGGCCACCGGGAGGGCCCTCAGATACGCAGTATTTT. This gives the protein CASRPPGGPSDTQYF. Full variable domain (remainder filled in from reference TRBV7-2 and TRBJ2-3): GAGVSQSPSNKVTEKGKDVELRCDPISGHTALYWYRQSLGQGLEFLIYFQGNSAPDKSGLPSDRFSAERTGGSVSTLTIQRTQQEDSAVYLCASRPPGGPSDTQYFGPGTRLTVL.

This clone was seen just once. The V and J genes are TRBV4-1 and TRBJ1-2, with D tentatively TRBD1 (5 bases). CDR1 and CDR2 from the germline V gene are MGHRA and YSYEKL. The V and J ends lost 7 bases and 8 bases respectively, with 17 bases between them. This CDR3 has 13 amino acids. CDR3 nucleotide sequence: TGCGCCAGCATAAAAGGGGCCAGGGCCGGCTACACCTTC. Translating it yields CASIKGARAGYTF.

The CDR3 region has the DNA TGTGCCAGCAGCACCTCCCGGACAGGGAATAATAACTATGGCTACACCTTC. Residues: CASSTSRTGNNNYGYTF. V gene TRBV27 combines with J gene TRBJ1-2, with 8 bases aligning to TRBD1. Trimming cost V 6 bases and J 1 base; bases outside gene matches: 13. CDR1 MNHEY and CDR2 SMNVEV come from the germline V gene (reference sequence). This CDR3 is 17 amino acids long.

The chain combines TRBV7-8 with TRBJ2-7, with TRBD1 matching 10 bases. Per germline, CDR1 SGHVS and CDR2 FQNEAQ. The CDR3 totals 13 residues. V was pared by 3 bases and J by 10 bases, with 6 bases of the junction left unmatched. CDR3 in amino acids: CASSFLETGGQYF. The CDR3 coding sequence is TGTGCCAGCAGCTTCCTCGAGACAGGGGGCCAGTACTTC.

The V and J genes are TRBV14 and TRBJ2-2, with 9 positions matching TRBD1. The CDR3 covers 16 residues. V shed 0 bases, J shed 4 bases, and the junction held 3 bases outside the gene matches. Germline values: CDR1 SGHDN, CDR2 FVKESK. The CDR3, as DNA: TGTGCCAGCAGCCAAGATTGGACAGGGGTCACCGGGGAGCTGTTTTTT. It yields the protein CASSQDWTGVTGELFF. The entire variable domain, with the rest obtained from reference TRBV14 and TRBJ2-2, is as follows: EAGVTQFPSHSVIEKGQTVTLRCDPISGHDNLYWYRRVMGKEIKFLLHFVKESKQDESGMPNNRFLAERTGGTYSTLKVQPAELEDSGVYFCASSQDWTGVTGELFFGEGSRLTVL.

This clone was picked up a small number of times. The chain links TRBV10-1 to TRBJ2-1; 8 bases fit TRBD1. Trimming cost V 5 bases and J 10 bases; bases outside gene matches: 13. Per the germline V gene, CDR1 is WNHNN and CDR2 is SYGVQD (reference sequence). The CDR3 sequence is 15 residues long. The CDR3 coding sequence is TGCGCCAGCAGTTTTTTTACAGGGGGAAAGGAAGAGCAGTTCTTC. Amino acids: CASSFFTGGKEEQFF.

This clone was detected only once. The chain has TRBV7-8 and TRBJ1-2; weak D call: TRBD1 (5 bases). This CDR3 region has 13 residues. V lost 2 bases and J 8 bases, leaving 12 bases between the germline ends. CDR1 SGHVS and CDR2 FQNEAQ come from the germline V gene. CDR3 DNA sequence: TGTGCCAGCAGCTTACCAGGAGGGGTCGGCTACACCTTC. It yields the protein CASSLPGGVGYTF. Drawing the rest from reference TRBV7-8 and TRBJ1-2, the complete variable domain is GAGVSQSPRYKVAKRGQDVALRCDPISGHVSLFWYQQALGQGPEFLTYFQNEAQLDKSGLPSDRFFAERPEGSVSTLKIQRTQQEDSAVYLCASSLPGGVGYTFGSGTRLTVV.

This clone was seen just once. This chain connects TRBV10-2 to TRBJ2-1; D is undetermined. The ends were cut back, 4 bases at V and 4 bases at J, with 8 bases in the middle. Germline V gene data show CDR1 as WSHSY and CDR2 as SAAADI. The CDR3 has 13 residues. The CDR3 loop is CASSGAPYNEQFF. CDR3 bases: TGCGCCAGCAGTGGGGCCCCATACAATGAGCAGTTCTTC.

This clone was found once. This chain joins TRBV19 and TRBJ2-7; 7 bases agree with TRBD2. The CDR3 length is 15 residues. Losses at the gene ends were 1 base for V and 5 bases for J; bases not matched to a gene: 8. CDR1 is LNHDA and CDR2 is SQIVND in the germline V gene (reference sequence). CDR3 nucleotides: TGTGCCAGTAGTATAGGAACGGCAGGGAGGGACGAGCAGTACTTC. Its translation is CASSIGTAGRDEQYF.

V is TRBV5-1 and J is TRBJ2-5; D perhaps matches TRBD1 (5 bases). V lost 5 bases, J lost 4 bases, and 12 bases lay in between. This CDR3 has 13 residues. Germline V CDR1 and CDR2: SGHRS, YFSETQ. CDR3: CASRRGERETQYF. As DNA, the CDR3 is TGCGCCAGCAGAAGGGGCGAGAGAGAGACCCAGTACTTC.